This entry features one TCR beta chain sequence. The entry originates in a study of CD4 and CD8 cells across lung adenocarcinoma regions. Samples came from patients with localized non-small cell lung adenocarcinoma. TCRdb passed the PCR reads through MiXCR, listing each CDR3 protein once. The table includes 10,000 to 11,000 distinct CDR3 sequences, 53% detected once. Germline assignment: CDR1 MGHDK and CDR2 SYGVNS. Trimming cost V 6 bases and J 10 bases; bases outside gene matches: 8. This CDR3 has 13 amino acids. This chain links TRBV25-1 with TRBJ2-1; TRBD1 matches at 8 bases. The TCR was taken from a male donor with lung adenocarcinoma. The CD4 and CD8 labels of this study may be unreliable. Sequenced material: CD4+ T cells from the center of a lung tumor. DNA of the CDR3: TGTGCCAGCAGCATACAGGGGGTAAAAGAGCAGTTCTTC. It is translated as CASSIQGVKEQFF.